A single sample gave rise to the 11 T cell receptor beta chains below, sequenced in a study of early T cells in non-severe SARS-CoV-2 infection. TCRdb re-derived calls from the 5' RACE reads in MiXCR, one entry per CDR3 protein. The sample holds fewer than 55,000 distinct CDR3 sequences, about 9.7% seen once. The sequenced sample consisted of whole blood. These receptors were taken from an adult who was a healthcare worker with PCR-confirmed SARS-CoV-2 infection or an uninfected control (not recorded which).

The chain has TRBV7-9 and TRBJ2-1, with 9 bases lining up with TRBD2. Germline V lookup: CDR1 SEHNR, CDR2 FQNEAQ (reference sequence). The CDR3 has 16 residues. V gave up 2 bases and J gave up 0 bases; unmatched junction bases: 2. For the CDR3, the DNA is TGTGCCAGCAGCTTATTACTAGCGGGCTCCTACAATGAGCAGTTCTTC. It translates to CASSLLLAGSYNEQFF.

This clonotype was detected ten times or more. V usage is TRBV18 and J usage is TRBJ1-1; no clear D gene. Germline V CDR1 and CDR2: KGHSH, LQKENI. This CDR3 comprises 11 residues. Trimming pared 5 bases from V and 3 bases from J, leaving 4 bases between. CDR3 in DNA: TGTGCCAGCTCATATGACACTGAAGCTTTCTTT. Protein sequence: CASSYDTEAFF. The full variable domain, completed using reference TRBV18 and TRBJ1-1, is NAGVMQNPRHLVRRRGQEARLRCSPMKGHSHVYWYRQLPEEGLKFMVYLQKENIIDESGMPKERFSAEFPKEGPSILRIQQVVRGDSAAYFCASSYDTEAFFGQGTRLTVV.

Ten or more counts support this clonotype. This CDR3 is CASRSGFSPNEQFF. The CDR3 DNA reads TGTGCCAGCAGGAGTGGCTTCAGCCCGAATGAGCAGTTCTTC. This rearrangement joins TRBV6-1 to TRBJ2-1; unclear D gene. The V and J ends lost 6 bases and 7 bases respectively, with 16 bases between them. CDR1 and CDR2 from the germline V gene are MNHNS and SASEGT. This CDR3 has 14 amino acids.

This clonotype was seen repeatedly, ten times or more. V usage is TRBV20-1 and J usage is TRBJ2-5; D is perhaps TRBD1 or TRBD2 (5 bases each). This CDR3 contains 11 residues. Germline CDR1 DFQATT, CDR2 SNEGSKA (reference sequence). Between the trimmed V and J ends, which lost 5 bases and 5 bases, there was a span of 9 bases. CDR3 sequence (DNA): TGCAGTGCTCCCTGGGGGGAGACCCAGTACTTC. As protein: CSAPWGETQYF.

This clonotype was counted a few times. The V call is TRBV6-2 or TRBV6-3, the J call TRBJ2-7, with TRBD2 identical over 8 bases. V lost 7 bases to trimming and J lost 3 bases; unmatched junction nucleotides: 5. The CDR3 runs to 13 residues. CDR1 and CDR2 from the germline V gene are MNHEY and SVGEGT. CDR3 sequence: CASKEAGVYEQYF. In nucleotides, the CDR3 is TGTGCCAGCAAAGAAGCGGGGGTCTACGAGCAGTACTTC.

This clonotype was detected ten times or more. This chain links TRBV19 with TRBJ1-4; D call uncertain. Germline loops: CDR1 LNHDA, CDR2 SQIVND (reference sequence). Trimming stripped 11 bases from V and 5 bases from J, with 12 bases between. The CDR3 has 12 amino acids. CDR3 nucleotide sequence: TGTGCCTCTGGCACAGTCAATGAAAAACTGTTTTTT. This encodes CASGTVNEKLFF.

The V gene is TRBV15, the J gene TRBJ2-1; the D is unclear. Germline values: CDR1 LNHNV, CDR2 YYDKDF (reference sequence). Trimming shortened V by 5 bases and J by 6 bases, and 8 bases separated the two germline ends. The CDR3 has 12 amino acids. The CDR3 nucleotides read TGTGCCACCAGCCGGAGAGGCAATGAGCAGTTCTTC. Protein product: CATSRRGNEQFF.

The table lists this clonotype with many counts. V usage is TRBV28 and J usage is TRBJ2-7; 8 bases align to TRBD1. The CDR3 sequence is 15 residues long. V was clipped by 2 bases and J by 3 bases; unmatched bases: 6. Germline CDR1 and CDR2: MDHEN and SYDVKM. The CDR3 loop reads CASSLKQGAGYEQYF. For the CDR3, the DNA is TGTGCCAGCAGTTTAAAGCAGGGGGCCGGCTACGAGCAGTACTTC.

This clonotype appeared many times. J is TRBJ1-2 and V is TRBV5-1, with D perhaps matching TRBD1 (6 bases). The V end lost 0 bases, the J end lost 5 bases, and 17 bases lay between the germline ends. In germline, CDR1 is SGHRS, CDR2 YFSETQ. CDR3 length: 16 amino acids. The CDR3: CASSLGDAGTNYGYTF. In DNA form, the CDR3 reads TGCGCCAGCAGCTTGGGGGACGCCGGGACAAATTATGGCTACACCTTC.

This rearrangement joins TRBV10-2 to TRBJ1-1; D not certain. With 1 base removed from V and 13 bases from J, the gap between germline ends came to 13 bases. Germline V gives CDR1 WSHSY, CDR2 SAAADI. This CDR3 spans 12 amino acids. CDR3: CASSEWEREVFF. CDR3 sequence (DNA): TGCGCCAGCAGTGAGTGGGAGCGCGAGGTTTTCTTT.

In its sample, this clonotype was seen many times. The chain couples TRBV20-1 to TRBJ2-7; 9 bases map to TRBD1. V shed 4 bases and J 6 bases; nucleotides not matched to a gene: 7. Per the germline V gene, CDR1 is DFQATT and CDR2 is SNEGSKA (reference sequence). CDR3 length equals 13 residues. This chain's CDR3 is CSATGQGTGEQYF. The CDR3 DNA reads TGCAGTGCTACAGGACAGGGGACGGGCGAGCAGTACTTC.